A single sample is the source of the 17 T cell receptor beta chains below, sequenced in a study of blood T cell repertoires in COVID-19. The method was immunoSEQ multiplex PCR; TCRdb's version includes in-frame clones alone and lacks a portion of them. The sample consists of hundreds of thousands of clones, 89% of them appearing once. Input material: PBMCs or T cells enriched from blood (not recorded which). These receptor sequences come from a woman between 45 and 60 years old who had been exposed to COVID-19.

The V gene is TRBV5-1, the J gene TRBJ2-5; D possibly corresponds to TRBD2 (7 bases). Trimming removed 6 bases at V and 0 bases at J, with 12 bases between. Germline assignment: CDR1 SGHRS and CDR2 YFSETQ. There are 14 residues in the CDR3. CDR3 sequence (DNA): TGCGCCAGCATGCTCGGGGGGCACCAAGAGACCCAGTACTTC. This gives the protein CASMLGGHQETQYF.

This chain connects TRBV27 to TRBJ2-7; possibly TRBD1 for D (5 bases). Trimming removed 7 bases from V and 2 bases from J, with 18 bases in between. Germline V gene data show CDR1 as MNHEY and CDR2 as SMNVEV (reference sequence). This CDR3 comprises 15 residues. The CDR3 nucleotides are TGTGCCAGCACCCCTCTGTTGACAGCCCCCTACGAGCAGTACTTC. Protein sequence: CASTPLLTAPYEQYF.

The chain uses TRBV28 and TRBJ2-2; TRBD2 is a possible D gene (6 bases). CDR1 and CDR2 from the germline V gene are MDHEN and SYDVKM. Trimming cost V 4 bases and J 5 bases, with 23 bases left between them. CDR3 size: 18 residues. The CDR3 spells CASSSLLSSGLITGELFF. DNA of the CDR3: TGTGCCAGCAGTTCCCTTTTGTCGTCGGGACTGATTACCGGGGAGCTGTTTTTT. Full variable domain (remainder filled in from reference TRBV28 and TRBJ2-2): DVKVTQSSRYLVKRTGEKVFLECVQDMDHENMFWYRQDPGLGLRLIYFSYDVKMKEKGDIPEGYSVSREKKERFSLILESASTNQTSMYLCASSSLLSSGLITGELFFGEGSRLTVL.

CDR3 sequence: CAWSPTGIEQFF. CDR3 bases: TGTGCCTGGAGTCCGACAGGGATTGAGCAGTTCTTC. The V gene is TRBV30, the J gene TRBJ2-1, with TRBD1 identical over 7 bases. J lost 9 bases, V lost 2 bases, and 4 bases had no gene match. This CDR3 region has 12 residues. CDR1 and CDR2 from the germline V gene are GTSNPN and SVGIG (reference sequence).

The V call is TRBV24-1, the J call TRBJ1-2; the match to TRBD1 covers 7 bases. The CDR3 runs 15 residues. V shed 3 bases, J shed 5 bases, and the junction held 8 bases outside the gene matches. CDR1 KGHDR and CDR2 SFDVKD come from the germline V gene. The CDR3 DNA reads as TGTGCCACCAGTGATCCATCGACAGGGTCGTATGGCTACACCTTC. It encodes CATSDPSTGSYGYTF.

This rearrangement joins TRBV6-2 or TRBV6-3 to TRBJ2-3, with a tentative D call TRBD2 (5 bases). Germline-derived CDR1 and CDR2 are MNHEY and SVGEGT. This CDR3 has 13 residues. V was pared by 4 bases and J by 7 bases, with 12 bases between. The CDR3 here is CASSSALANTQYF. DNA for the CDR3: TGTGCCAGCAGTTCCGCCCTAGCAAATACGCAGTATTTT.

The chain joins TRBV6-5 to TRBJ1-1, with TRBD1 as a possible D gene (5 bases). The V gene's germline CDR1 is MNHEY and CDR2 SVGAGI. The CDR3 contains 12 residues. The ends were cut back, 6 bases at V and 13 bases at J, with 18 bases in the middle. CDR3: CASSQPRGIDFF. CDR3 coding DNA: TGTGCCAGCAGCCAGCCACGGGGGATTGATTTCTTT.

The CDR3 region has the DNA TGTGCCAGCACTCAAGGGGCTACTCTCAATGAGCAGTTCTTC. Its protein product is CASTQGATLNEQFF. J is TRBJ2-1 and V is TRBV5-6; tentatively, D is TRBD1 (5 bases). The CDR3 runs 14 residues. V lost 6 bases and J lost 6, with 16 bases in between. Germline V lookup: CDR1 SGHDT, CDR2 YYEEEE.

This clone showed up just once. This chain joins TRBV28 and TRBJ2-7; TRBD1 agrees at 7 bases. The V gene's germline CDR1 is MDHEN and CDR2 SYDVKM. The CDR3 totals 14 residues. Losses at the gene ends were 2 bases for V and 3 bases for J; bases not matched to a gene: 4. CDR3 residues: CASSLRGPSYEQYF. The CDR3 DNA follows: TGTGCCAGCAGTTTAAGGGGGCCCAGCTACGAGCAGTACTTC.

The CDR3 reads CASSLEDRDNEQFF. DNA of the CDR3: TGCGCCAGCAGCTTGGAGGACAGAGACAATGAGCAGTTCTTC. The rearrangement links TRBV5-1 to TRBJ2-1; perhaps TRBD1 as D (6 bases). Deletions cut 0 bases from V and 5 bases from J, with 9 bases between. Germline V gene sequence: CDR1 SGHRS, CDR2 YFSETQ. This CDR3 spans 14 amino acids.

This chain links TRBV27 with TRBJ1-5; D perhaps matches TRBD1 (5 bases). The CDR3 is 14 amino acids. The germline gives CDR1 MNHEY, CDR2 SMNVEV (reference sequence). Trimming removed 5 bases from V and 4 bases from J, with 12 bases in between. As DNA, the CDR3 is TGTGCCAGCAGTCCCTCGACAGTAAATCAGCCCCAGCATTTT. Translation gives CASSPSTVNQPQHF.

The V and J genes are TRBV23-1 and TRBJ2-1; 11 nucleotides agree with TRBD2. TRBV23-1 is an open reading frame whose function is uncertain. Unmatched junction bases numbered 11, after V lost 2 bases and J lost 5 bases. The CDR3 runs 18 residues. The CDR3 region has the DNA TGCGCCAGCAGTCAAGAGGAGAGTAGCGGGGGGGTTAACAATGAGCAGTTCTTC. It encodes CASSQEESSGGVNNEQFF.

V usage is TRBV10-3 and J usage is TRBJ1-1; 8 bases line up with TRBD1. The CDR3 is 14 amino acids. Germline V lookup: CDR1 ENHRY, CDR2 SYGVKD. Unmatched junction bases numbered 8, after V lost 8 bases and J lost 3 bases. The CDR3 coding sequence is TGTGCCATCCGGGACGACAGGGGACACACTGAAGCTTTCTTT. Translating gives CAIRDDRGHTEAFF.

The rearrangement links TRBV4-1 to TRBJ2-4; D is unclear. Trimming removed 4 bases at V and 8 bases at J, with 6 bases between. The CDR3 contains 11 residues. Germline values: CDR1 MGHRA, CDR2 YSYEKL. The CDR3 DNA reads TGCGCCAGCAGCCTCCAGGACATTCAGTACTTC. Its translation: CASSLQDIQYF.

The chain joins TRBV28 to TRBJ1-2, with D possibly TRBD1 on 5 matching bases. Germline-derived CDR1 and CDR2 are MDHEN and SYDVKM. The CDR3 totals 12 residues. V was clipped by 9 bases and J by 1 base, with 9 bases between them. CDR3 loop: CASKGYNYGYTF. The CDR3 bases are TGTGCCAGTAAGGGGTATAACTATGGCTACACCTTC.

The chain carries TRBV6-5 and TRBJ1-6; 8 bases agree with TRBD1. Germline V gene lookup returns CDR1 MNHEY and CDR2 SVGAGI. V lost 5 bases, J lost 7 bases, and 7 bases stayed unmatched. The CDR3 runs to 15 residues. In DNA, the CDR3 is TGTGCCAGCAGTACGGGGACAGGACGAAATTCACCCCTCCACTTT. Translating it yields CASSTGTGRNSPLHF.

The gene calls are TRBV27 and TRBJ1-1; 8 bases are shared with TRBD1. The CDR3 is 15 amino acids. Germline-derived CDR1 and CDR2 are MNHEY and SMNVEV (reference sequence). V shed 4 bases, J shed 8 bases, and the junction held 12 bases outside the gene matches. The CDR3 sequence is CASSSSGTGRAEAFF. In nucleotides, the CDR3 is TGTGCCAGCAGTTCCTCCGGGACAGGTAGAGCAGAAGCTTTCTTT.